There are a few counts of the clone carrying this TCR beta chain. Its antigen is undetermined. This entry belongs to a study of CD8+ T cells in alopecia areata. Study-level points and caveats: Compared with mice, patients displayed less clear TCR sharing, possibly for HLA-related reasons.

Described treatment: oral pan-JAK inhibitor, 5-10 mg twice daily. Germline CDR1 LNHNV, CDR2 YYDKDF (reference sequence). Unmatched junction bases numbered 5, after V lost 0 bases and J lost 4 bases. The CDR3 is 16 amino acids. Extraction and reverse transcription of RNA yielded cDNA as the sequencing template. Clones were sequenced by immunoSEQ multiplex PCR, and TCRdb holds only the in-frame ones, with some missing. This sample carries 100,000 or so clones, about 60% of them seen once, and the ten largest clones take roughly 15%. The rearrangement uses TRBV15 and TRBJ2-2; TRBD2 agrees at 7 bases. The clonotype originates from a human donor with alopecia areata. The specimen was CD8+ T cells sorted from blood, collected between weeks 55 and 65, from a patient treated with tofacitinib. CDR3 in DNA: TGTGCCACCAGCAGAGATACCGGGGGGAGCACCGGGGAGCTGTTTTTT. Its protein is CATSRDTGGSTGELFF.